This T cell receptor (beta chain) was sequenced for a study of cytomegalovirus exposure and HLA in healthy donors. Whole-study results and caveats: Association of roughly 17,000 TCR beta sequences with HLA alleles was found at 0.05 false discovery rate in a later analysis. Sequences of the TCR beta chain were said to predict the HLA-A and HLA-B alleles of most subjects accurately.

Use of 60 Vbeta and 13 Jbeta primers characterized the PCR. The table came from immunoSEQ multiplex PCR; TCRdb's copy has only in-frame clones and leaves some out. The sample has around 130,000 clones, around four fifths seen once; the top ten hold approximately 1.1%. Concerning this clone itself: Antigen unknown.

Losses at the gene ends were 0 bases for V and 9 bases for J; bases not matched to a gene: 5. Germline V gene data show CDR1 as SGHRS and CDR2 as YFSETQ. The CDR3 loop spans 13 amino acids. The sequencing sample was made of PBMCs. This TCR derives from a boy younger than 18 in good health and CMV-seronegative. The V and J genes are TRBV5-1 and TRBJ1-1; 7 nucleotides agree with TRBD1. The CDR3 coding sequence is TGCGCCAGCAGCTTGGAGGACAGGATGAAAGCTTTCTTT. Its protein product is CASSLEDRMKAFF.